The present T cell receptor beta chain was sequenced within a study of radiation and T cells in renal cell carcinoma. Study-level results: Without pretreatment biopsies, baseline tumor clonotype presence was undetermined.

Documented time point: blood 2 weeks post-SBRT. The treatment here: 15 Gy SBRT to primary tumor, nephrectomy 4 weeks later. The patient's renal cell carcinoma had clear cell pathology. In this sample, this clone turned up a few times. Its antigen is still unknown. The repertoire was sequenced with immunoSEQ multiplex PCR; TCRdb's copy has only in-frame clones and lacks some. The sample records 100,000 to 150,000 clones, around 85% being singletons. The length of the CDR3 is 13 residues. Trimming pared 4 bases from V and 3 bases from J, leaving 7 bases between. Germline V gives CDR1 MNHEY, CDR2 SMNVEV (reference sequence).

The J gene is TRBJ1-5, the V gene TRBV27; D is ambiguous. The TCR was taken from a man in his fifties or sixties with renal cell carcinoma. The sequenced sample was blood, obtained from a patient whose treatment included radiotherapy and nephrectomy. CDR3 coding DNA: TGTGCCAGCAGTTGGACGGTCAATCAGCCCCAGCATTTT. It translates to CASSWTVNQPQHF.